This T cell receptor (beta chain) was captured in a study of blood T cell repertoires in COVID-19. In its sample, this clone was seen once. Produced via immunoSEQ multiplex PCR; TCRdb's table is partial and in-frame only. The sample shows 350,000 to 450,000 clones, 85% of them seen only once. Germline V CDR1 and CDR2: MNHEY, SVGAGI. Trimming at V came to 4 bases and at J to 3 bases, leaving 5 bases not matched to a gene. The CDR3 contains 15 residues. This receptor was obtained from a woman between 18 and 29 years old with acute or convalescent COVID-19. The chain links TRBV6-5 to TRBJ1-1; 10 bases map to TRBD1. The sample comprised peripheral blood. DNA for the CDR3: TGTGCCAGCAGTTCCCAGGACAGGGGGGACACTGAAGCTTTCTTT. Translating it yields CASSSQDRGDTEAFF.